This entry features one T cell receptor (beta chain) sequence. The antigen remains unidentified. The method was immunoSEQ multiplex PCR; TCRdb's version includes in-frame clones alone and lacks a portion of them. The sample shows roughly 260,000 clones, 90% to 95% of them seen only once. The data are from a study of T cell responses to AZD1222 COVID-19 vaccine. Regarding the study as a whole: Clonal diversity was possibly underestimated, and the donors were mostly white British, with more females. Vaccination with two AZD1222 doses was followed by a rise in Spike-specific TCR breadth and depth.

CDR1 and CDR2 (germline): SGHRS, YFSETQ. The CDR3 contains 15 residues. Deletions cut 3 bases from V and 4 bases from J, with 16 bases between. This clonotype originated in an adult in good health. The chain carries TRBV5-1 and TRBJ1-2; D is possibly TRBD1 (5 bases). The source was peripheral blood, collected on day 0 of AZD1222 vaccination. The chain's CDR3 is CASSSLVGVGYGYTF. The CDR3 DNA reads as TGCGCCAGCAGCTCCCTGGTGGGGGTCGGCTATGGCTACACCTTC.